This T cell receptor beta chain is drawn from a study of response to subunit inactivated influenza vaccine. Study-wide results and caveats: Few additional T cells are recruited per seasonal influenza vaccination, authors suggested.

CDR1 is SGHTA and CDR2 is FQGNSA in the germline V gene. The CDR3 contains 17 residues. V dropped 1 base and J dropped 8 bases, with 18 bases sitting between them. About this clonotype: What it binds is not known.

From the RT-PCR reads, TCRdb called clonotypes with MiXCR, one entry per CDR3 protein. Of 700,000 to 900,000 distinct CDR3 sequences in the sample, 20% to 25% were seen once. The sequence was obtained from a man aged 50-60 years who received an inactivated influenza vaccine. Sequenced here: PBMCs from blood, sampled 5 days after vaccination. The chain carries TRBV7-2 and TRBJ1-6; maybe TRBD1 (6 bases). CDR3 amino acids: CASSLGGTLIRDSPLHF. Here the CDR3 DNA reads TGTGCCAGCAGCTTAGGCGGGACACTTATTAGGGATTCACCCCTCCACTTT.